This passage covers 6 T cell receptor beta chains from one sample sequenced in a study of T cells in Graves' hyperthyroidism and ophthalmopathy. Amplification yielded TCR beta CDR3 regions, with RNA transcripts as the source. TCR CDR3 underwent first-round RT-PCR with the HTBI primer set. TCRdb redid the calling of the multiplex PCR reads with MiXCR, one entry per CDR3 protein. The data contain 350,000 to 400,000 distinct CDR3 sequences, approximately 15% of them singletons. Input material: blood. These receptors were taken from a woman aged 60-70 years with Graves' hyperthyroidism.

This clonotype has a count of ten or more. V gene TRBV4-1 combines with J gene TRBJ2-7; 8 nucleotides align to TRBD2. The CDR3 consists of 17 residues. In germline, CDR1 is MGHRA, CDR2 YSYEKL. V was clipped by 2 bases and J by 7 bases; unmatched bases: 16. CDR3 sequence reads: CASSQLLGLATKREQYF. The DNA for the CDR3 is TGCGCCAGCAGCCAACTTTTAGGACTAGCTACTAAGAGGGAGCAGTACTTC.

There are a few counts of this clonotype. A much larger clone is a single base away; this may be a read error. The chain uses TRBV28 and TRBJ2-7; D remains ambiguous. Germline CDR1 is MDHEN and CDR2 is SYDVKM. The CDR3 is made up of 12 amino acids. DNA for the CDR3: TGTGCCAGCAGTTCTCCAGCCTACGAGCGGTACTTC. Its protein is CASSSPAYERYF.

This clonotype has at least ten counts. In DNA, the CDR3 is TGTGCCAGCCAAAGACGCCATGAGCAGTTCTTC. Residues: CASQRRHEQFF. The chain couples TRBV28 to TRBJ2-1; D unresolved. V lost 8 bases to trimming and J lost 8 bases, with 10 bases between them. CDR1 is MDHEN, CDR2 SYDVKM, per germline. The length of the CDR3 is 11 residues.

This clonotype has ten or more counts. CDR3: CASSRDTYNSPLHF. Written as DNA, the CDR3 is TGTGCCAGCAGTCGGGACACCTATAATTCACCCCTCCACTTT. The chain uses TRBV12-3 or TRBV12-4 and TRBJ1-6; D is perhaps TRBD1 (6 bases). The CDR3 is 14 amino acids. V lost 5 bases and J 2 bases, leaving 7 bases between the germline ends.

This clonotype was seen many times. The chain is built from TRBV11-3 and TRBJ2-7, with D perhaps matching TRBD1 (5 bases). V lost 8 bases and J lost 3, with 17 bases in between. Germline CDR1 and CDR2: SGHNT and YENEEA. There are 14 residues in the CDR3. The CDR3 DNA follows: TGTGCCAGCGCCAAGTCCCAGGGCGTCTACGAGCAGTACTTC. Protein sequence: CASAKSQGVYEQYF. Full variable domain (remainder filled in from reference TRBV11-3 and TRBJ2-7): EAGVVQSPRYKIIEKKQPVAFWCNPISGHNTLYWYLQNLGQGPELLIRYENEEAVDDSQLPKDRFSAERLKGVDSTLKIQPAELGDSAVYLCASAKSQGVYEQYFGPGTRLTVT.

The V and J genes are TRBV7-9 and TRBJ1-5, with 7 bases identical to TRBD1. Germline trimming cut 5 bases from V and 3 bases from J; bases unmatched to any gene: 4. The CDR3 totals 14 residues. The germline V gene encodes CDR1 SEHNR and CDR2 FQNEAQ (reference sequence). The CDR3: CASSEGQTNQPQHF. The CDR3 DNA reads as TGTGCCAGCAGCGAGGGACAGACCAATCAGCCCCAGCATTTT. Combining the CDR3 with reference TRBV7-9 and TRBJ1-5 gives the whole variable domain DTGVSQNPRHKITKRGQNVTFRCDPISEHNRLYWYRQTLGQGPEFLTYFQNEAQLEKSRLLSDRFSAERPKGSFSTLEIQRTEQGDSAMYLCASSEGQTNQPQHFGDGTRLSIL.